This TCR beta chain appears in the sequencing data of a study of shared clonotypes between healthy human individuals. Here immunoSEQ multiplex PCR was the method, and the copy in TCRdb shows in-frame clones only, minus some. The data contain about 2,100,000 clones, just over 90% of them singletons. Naive CD8 isolation took CD45RO-negative cells positively selected for CCR7 and excluded terminally differentiated effector memory CD45RA+ cells. All donors were Caucasian adults living in Nashville, Tennessee. Germline V lookup: CDR1 MNHEY, CDR2 SMNVEV (reference sequence). V was trimmed by 2 bases and J by 7 bases, leaving 12 bases between them. CDR3 length equals 14 residues.

V and J are TRBV27 and TRBJ2-4; D may match TRBD1 or TRBD2 (5 bases each). This clonotype originated in a man aged 18 to 30 in good health. Some clones in this sample may be carry-over from other donors' samples. Sequencing input: naive CD8+ T cells from PBMCs. The CDR3 sequence: CASSLRDEPNIQYF. The CDR3 DNA is TGTGCCAGCAGTTTACGGGACGAACCCAACATTCAGTACTTC.